Each of the 14 T cell receptor beta chains below was sequenced from the same sample in a study of OX40 agonist ivuxolimab in advanced cancers. Measured with immunoSEQ multiplex PCR; TCRdb has only the in-frame clones, and not every one. Here the sample spans some 25,000 clones, around 85% being singletons. The source material was CD4+ or CD8+ T cells sorted from blood, sampled in a trial of the OX40 agonist ivuxolimab. The receptors were sampled from an adult with an advanced solid tumor such as melanoma, head and neck, liver or kidney cancer.

The chain is built from TRBV28 and TRBJ2-1; maybe TRBD1 (6 bases). Germline V gene sequence: CDR1 MDHEN, CDR2 SYDVKM. V was trimmed by 1 base and J by 4 bases, leaving 11 bases between them. The CDR3 covers 15 residues. CDR3 residues: CASSLLGGEYNEQFF. The CDR3 DNA follows: TGTGCCAGCAGTTTATTAGGGGGAGAGTACAATGAGCAGTTCTTC.

The genes are TRBV11-3 and TRBJ2-7; 7 bases are shared with TRBD2. The CDR3 totals 13 residues. The J segment lost 3 bases and the V segment lost 1 base, leaving 0 bases of the junction unmatched. Germline V lookup: CDR1 SGHNT, CDR2 YENEEA. In nucleotides, the CDR3 is TGTGCCAGCAGCTTAGGGGGGGGCTACGAGCAGTACTTC. This encodes CASSLGGGYEQYF.

In its sample, this clone was seen a few times. The gene calls are TRBV6-5 and TRBJ2-7, with TRBD1 identical over 10 bases. Losses at the gene ends were 5 bases for V and 4 bases for J; bases not matched to a gene: 2. Germline loops: CDR1 MNHEY, CDR2 SVGAGI. CDR3 length equals 13 residues. The CDR3 nucleotides read TGTGCCAGCAGTGACAGGGGGCCTTACGAGCAGTACTTC. It yields the protein CASSDRGPYEQYF.

The chain uses TRBV11-2 and TRBJ2-1, with 7 bases that match TRBD2. Germline V lookup: CDR1 SGHAT, CDR2 FQNNGV. The V and J ends lost 1 base and 4 bases, in that order; junction bases with no gene match: 4. The CDR3 sequence is 15 residues long. In DNA, the CDR3 is TGTGCCAGCAGCTTAGTGCGGGGGATTTACAATGAGCAGTTCTTC. It yields the protein CASSLVRGIYNEQFF.

The chain combines TRBV7-2 with TRBJ2-5; tentatively, D is TRBD1 (7 bases). The CDR3 spans 15 residues. V gave up 0 bases and J gave up 11 bases, with 19 bases separating them. CDR1 is SGHTA and CDR2 is FQGNSA in the germline V gene. The CDR3 sequence is CASSLATGAQGEQYF. CDR3 nucleotide sequence: TGTGCCAGCAGCTTAGCTACGGGGGCGCAGGGGGAGCAGTACTTC.

V is TRBV5-4 and J is TRBJ1-2; D gene uncertain. The CDR3 length is 16 residues. Trimming cost V 3 bases and J 3 bases, with 18 bases left between them. Germline CDR1 is SGHNT and CDR2 is YYREEE (reference sequence). This CDR3 reads CASSWWIQLEDYGYTF. In DNA, the CDR3 is TGTGCCAGCAGCTGGTGGATCCAGCTAGAAGACTATGGCTACACCTTC.

The chain's CDR3 is CASSLAGPYEQYF. CDR3 DNA: TGTGCCAGCAGCTTAGCTGGTCCCTACGAGCAGTACTTC. This rearrangement joins TRBV7-9 to TRBJ2-7; D uncertain. In germline, CDR1 is SEHNR, CDR2 FQNEAQ (reference sequence). With 0 bases removed from V and 2 bases from J, the gap between germline ends came to 5 bases. The CDR3 contains 13 residues.

The chain has TRBV27 and TRBJ2-1, with 12 bases aligning to TRBD2. Germline CDR1 is MNHEY and CDR2 is SMNVEV (reference sequence). The CDR3 is made up of 15 amino acids. The J segment lost 5 bases and the V segment lost 3 bases, leaving 2 bases of the junction unmatched. The CDR3 DNA follows: TGTGCCAGCAGTTTTGGACTAGCGGGGAACAATGAGCAGTTCTTC. Translating it yields CASSFGLAGNNEQFF.

The chain joins TRBV7-8 to TRBJ2-1; D is uncertain. The CDR3 runs 13 residues. V was trimmed by 1 base and J by 8 bases, leaving 9 bases between them. The germline gives CDR1 SGHVS, CDR2 FQNEAQ. In DNA form, the CDR3 reads TGTGCCAGCAGCTTAGGGCCTGGGGATGAGCAGTTCTTC. It yields the protein CASSLGPGDEQFF.

In its sample, this clone was seen once. The chain recombines TRBV5-1 with TRBJ2-4; D is possibly TRBD1 or TRBD2 (5 bases each). Trimming pared 4 bases from V and 8 bases from J, leaving 16 bases between. The CDR3 consists of 14 residues. The germline gives CDR1 SGHRS, CDR2 YFSETQ. CDR3 protein: CASSPDDSGDIQYF. CDR3 nucleotide sequence: TGCGCCAGCAGCCCGGATGACAGCGGAGACATTCAGTACTTC.

By share, this clone ranks as medium-sized. The rearrangement links TRBV29-1 to TRBJ1-1; D gene unclear. CDR3 length: 11 amino acids. V dropped 3 bases and J dropped 0 bases, with 2 bases sitting between them. Germline-derived CDR1 and CDR2 are SQVTM and ANQGSEA. This CDR3 reads CSVELNTEAFF. The CDR3 DNA follows: TGCAGCGTTGAGTTGAACACTGAAGCTTTCTTT. Complete variable domain (other parts from reference TRBV29-1 and TRBJ1-1): SAVISQKPSRDICQRGTSLTIQCQVDSQVTMMFWYRQQPGQSLTLIATANQGSEATYESGFVIDKFPISRPNLTFSTLTVSNMSPEDSSIYLCSVELNTEAFFGQGTRLTVV.

This chain connects TRBV4-1 to TRBJ2-5, with 10 bases lining up with TRBD2. With V trimmed by 2 bases and J by 5 bases, 14 bases remained unmatched. CDR3 length equals 18 residues. Looked up from germline, CDR1 is MGHRA and CDR2 is YSYEKL. In nucleotides, the CDR3 is TGCGCCAGCAGCCAACGCACCCTCGGGACTAGCGAGTTTGAGACCCAGTACTTC. Translation: CASSQRTLGTSEFETQYF.

This sequence joins TRBV7-2 and TRBJ2-1; the match to TRBD2 covers 8 bases. Unmatched junction bases numbered 13, after V lost 2 bases and J lost 7 bases. This CDR3 has 17 residues. Germline V CDR1 and CDR2: SGHTA, FQGNSA. In nucleotides, the CDR3 is TGTGCCAGCAGCTTAAACATATGGCGGGGGGACCAAAATGAGCAGTTCTTC. This encodes CASSLNIWRGDQNEQFF.

The chain links TRBV27 to TRBJ1-5, with 7 positions matching TRBD1. With V trimmed by 6 bases and J by 9 bases, 14 bases remained unmatched. Germline CDR1 and CDR2: MNHEY and SMNVEV (reference sequence). The CDR3 is made up of 15 amino acids. The CDR3 DNA follows: TGTGCCAGCAGACTTACAGGGGCTGGCTACCTGCCCCAGCATTTT. It yields the protein CASRLTGAGYLPQHF.